This paragraph covers one TCR beta chain sequence. The data derive from a study of T cells in Graves' hyperthyroidism and ophthalmopathy. Germline CDR1 is MDHEN and CDR2 is SYDVKM. The CDR3 runs to 13 residues. RNA transcripts provided the source from which TCR beta CDR3 regions were amplified. HTBI primers drove first-round RT-PCR of the TCR CDR3. TCRdb used MiXCR to reprocess the multiplex PCR reads, holding one entry per CDR3 protein. The sample lists roughly 330,000 distinct CDR3 sequences; roughly 15% were seen once. V gene TRBV28 combines with J gene TRBJ2-7; 7 nucleotides agree with TRBD2. The J call is doubtful: the DNA matches TRBJ2-1 better. The specimen was blood. The receptor was isolated from a man aged 30 to 45 with Graves' hyperthyroidism. CDR3 loop: CASSGGSSYEQFF. CDR3 bases: TGTGCCAGCAGCGGCGGGAGCTCCTACGAGCAGTTCTTC.